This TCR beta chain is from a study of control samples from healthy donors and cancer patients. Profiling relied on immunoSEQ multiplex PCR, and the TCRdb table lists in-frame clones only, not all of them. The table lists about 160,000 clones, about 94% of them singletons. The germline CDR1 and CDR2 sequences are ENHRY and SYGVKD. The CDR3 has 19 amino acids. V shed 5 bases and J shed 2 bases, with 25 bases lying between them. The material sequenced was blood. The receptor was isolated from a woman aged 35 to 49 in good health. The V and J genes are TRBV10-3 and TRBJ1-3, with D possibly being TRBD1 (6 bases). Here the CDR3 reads CAISSDPIYTGFTGNTIYF. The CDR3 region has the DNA TGTGCCATCAGTTCCGACCCCATTTATACAGGGTTCACTGGAAACACCATATATTTT.